What follows is one TCR beta chain and its context. What it recognizes is unknown. The sample is drawn from a study of T cell responses to AZD1222 COVID-19 vaccine. Study overall: Pooling of second doses given at about 4 or about 12 weeks was done.

Profiling relied on immunoSEQ multiplex PCR, and the TCRdb table lists in-frame clones only, not all of them. The table records 150,000 to 200,000 clones, about 90% of them present only once. Study-level findings and limits: Just a handful of AZD1222 recipients were seropositive at baseline. Variant regions that are unmutated are reportedly the target of nearly half of spike-specific TCRs. No repertoire was sampled before or during the peak T cell response, only after it.

V gave up 1 base and J gave up 0 bases, with 12 bases separating them. This CDR3 spans 16 amino acids. Germline CDR1 SGHKS, CDR2 YYEKEE (reference sequence). The receptor was derived from an adult in good health. This rearrangement joins TRBV5-5 to TRBJ2-3; no firm D call. Source: peripheral blood, taken on day 0 of AZD1222 vaccination. CDR3 DNA: TGTGCCAGCAGCTTGACGCAAAGCCAAAGCACAGATACGCAGTATTTT. This translates into CASSLTQSQSTDTQYF. The whole variable domain, filled in from reference TRBV5-5 and TRBJ2-3, reads DAGVTQSPTHLIKTRGQQVTLRCSPISGHKSVSWYQQVLGQGPQFIFQYYEKEERGRGNFPDRFSARQFPNYSSELNVNALLLGDSALYLCASSLTQSQSTDTQYFGPGTRLTVL.